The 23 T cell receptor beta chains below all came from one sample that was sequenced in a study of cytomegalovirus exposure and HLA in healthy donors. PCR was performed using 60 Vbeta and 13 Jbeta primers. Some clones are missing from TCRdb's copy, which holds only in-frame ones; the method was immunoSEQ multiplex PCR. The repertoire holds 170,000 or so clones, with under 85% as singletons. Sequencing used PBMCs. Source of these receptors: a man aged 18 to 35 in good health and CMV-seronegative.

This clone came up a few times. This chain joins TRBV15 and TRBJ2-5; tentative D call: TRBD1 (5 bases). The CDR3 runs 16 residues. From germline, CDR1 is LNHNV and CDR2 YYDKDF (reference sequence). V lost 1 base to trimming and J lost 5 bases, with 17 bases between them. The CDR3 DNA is TGTGCCACCAGCAGAGGAGGCAGGGATTCGTGGGAGACCCAGTACTTC. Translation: CATSRGGRDSWETQYF. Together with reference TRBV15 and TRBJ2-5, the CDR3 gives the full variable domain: DAMVIQNPRYQVTQFGKPVTLSCSQTLNHNVMYWYQQKSSQAPKLLFHYYDKDFNNEADTPDNFQSRRPNTSFCFLDIRSPGLGDTAMYLCATSRGGRDSWETQYFGPGTRLLVL.

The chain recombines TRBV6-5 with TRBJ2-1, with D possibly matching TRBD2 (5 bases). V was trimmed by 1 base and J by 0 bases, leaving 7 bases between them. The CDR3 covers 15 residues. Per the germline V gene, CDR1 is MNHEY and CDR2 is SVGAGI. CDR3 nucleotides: TGTGCCAGCAGTTACTTCCGGGGCTCCTACAATGAGCAGTTCTTC. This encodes CASSYFRGSYNEQFF.

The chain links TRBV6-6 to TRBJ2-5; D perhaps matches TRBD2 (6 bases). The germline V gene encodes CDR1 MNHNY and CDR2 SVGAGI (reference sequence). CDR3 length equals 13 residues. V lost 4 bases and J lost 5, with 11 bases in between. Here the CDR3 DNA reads TGTGCCAGCAGTTTTTCGGGAGTCGAGACCCAGTACTTC. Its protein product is CASSFSGVETQYF.

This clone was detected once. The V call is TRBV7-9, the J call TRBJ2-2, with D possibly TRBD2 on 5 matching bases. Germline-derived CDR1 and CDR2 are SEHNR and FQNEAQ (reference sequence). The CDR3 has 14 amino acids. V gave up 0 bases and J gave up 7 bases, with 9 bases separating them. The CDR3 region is CASSLASRGGELFF. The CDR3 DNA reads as TGTGCCAGCAGCTTAGCTTCTCGGGGCGGGGAGCTGTTTTTT.

CDR3 sequence (DNA): TGTGCCAGCAGTTTGGCGGGACTAGCGGGTTCCAAAAACATTCAGTACTTC. It is translated as CASSLAGLAGSKNIQYF. The V call is TRBV28, the J call TRBJ2-4, with TRBD2 matching 12 bases. The ends lost 3 bases at V and 2 bases at J; junction bases unmatched: 5. The germline V gene has CDR1 MDHEN and CDR2 SYDVKM. CDR3 length: 17 residues. Full variable domain (outside the CDR3, taken from reference TRBV28 and TRBJ2-4): DVKVTQSSRYLVKRTGEKVFLECVQDMDHENMFWYRQDPGLGLRLIYFSYDVKMKEKGDIPEGYSVSREKKERFSLILESASTNQTSMYLCASSLAGLAGSKNIQYFGAGTRLSVL.

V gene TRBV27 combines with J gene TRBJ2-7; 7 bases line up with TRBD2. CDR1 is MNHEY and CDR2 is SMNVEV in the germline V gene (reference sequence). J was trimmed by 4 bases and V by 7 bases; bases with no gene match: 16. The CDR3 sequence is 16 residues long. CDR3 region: CASTPRGVGGWYEQYF. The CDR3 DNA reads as TGTGCCAGCACCCCCAGAGGGGTGGGAGGGTGGTACGAGCAGTACTTC.

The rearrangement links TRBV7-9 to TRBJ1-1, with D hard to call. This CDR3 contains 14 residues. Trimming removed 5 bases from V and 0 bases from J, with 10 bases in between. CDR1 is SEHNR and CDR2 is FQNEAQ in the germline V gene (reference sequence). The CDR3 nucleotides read TGTGCCAGCAGCCCCGAGTCCATGAACACTGAAGCTTTCTTT. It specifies CASSPESMNTEAFF.

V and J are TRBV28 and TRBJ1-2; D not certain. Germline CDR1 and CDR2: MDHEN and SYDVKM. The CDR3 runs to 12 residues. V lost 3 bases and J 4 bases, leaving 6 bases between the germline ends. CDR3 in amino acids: CASSFRGYGYTF. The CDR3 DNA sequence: TGTGCCAGCAGTTTTCGGGGCTATGGCTACACCTTC.

The CDR3 protein is CATSRDLRPDRGFTDTQYF. The CDR3 DNA reads as TGTGCCACCAGCAGAGATTTAAGGCCGGACAGGGGATTCACAGATACGCAGTATTTT. This chain links TRBV15 with TRBJ2-3, with 9 bases matching TRBD1. Germline V gives CDR1 LNHNV, CDR2 YYDKDF (reference sequence). This CDR3 region has 19 residues. Trimming at V came to 0 bases and at J to 2 bases, leaving 12 bases not matched to a gene.

DNA for the CDR3: TGTGCCAGCATTAACACCCGACAGGGGGCGAACTATGGCTACACCTTC. Translated, it gives CASINTRQGANYGYTF. This chain links TRBV28 with TRBJ1-2; 10 bases map to TRBD1. The CDR3 consists of 16 residues. The germline gives CDR1 MDHEN, CDR2 SYDVKM. J was trimmed by 2 bases and V by 7 bases; bases with no gene match: 10.

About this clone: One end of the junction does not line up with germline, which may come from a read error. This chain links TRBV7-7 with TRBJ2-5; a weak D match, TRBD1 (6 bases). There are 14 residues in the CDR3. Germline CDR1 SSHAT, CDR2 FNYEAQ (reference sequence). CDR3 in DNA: TGTGCTAGCACCCCGGGGAGTCTAGGGGGGACCCAGTACTTC. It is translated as CASTPGSLGGTQYF.

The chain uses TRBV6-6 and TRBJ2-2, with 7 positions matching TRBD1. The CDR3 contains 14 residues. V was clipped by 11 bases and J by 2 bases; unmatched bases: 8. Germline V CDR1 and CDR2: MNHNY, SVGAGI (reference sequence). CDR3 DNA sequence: TGTGCCTCCAGACAGGGCTTAAACACCGGGGAGCTGTTTTTT. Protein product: CASRQGLNTGELFF.

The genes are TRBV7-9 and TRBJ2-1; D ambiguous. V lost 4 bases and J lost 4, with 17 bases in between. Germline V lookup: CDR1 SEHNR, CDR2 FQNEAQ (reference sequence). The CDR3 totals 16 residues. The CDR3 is CASSSTALLHYNEQFF. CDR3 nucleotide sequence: TGTGCCAGCAGCTCGACTGCCTTATTACATTACAATGAGCAGTTCTTC.

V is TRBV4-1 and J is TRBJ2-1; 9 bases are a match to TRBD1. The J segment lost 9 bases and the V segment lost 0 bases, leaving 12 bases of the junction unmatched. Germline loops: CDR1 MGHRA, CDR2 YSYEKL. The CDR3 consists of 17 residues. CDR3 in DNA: TGCGCCAGCAGCCAAGAAAATCGGGACAGGGCCTCGGGTGAGCAGTTCTTC. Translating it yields CASSQENRDRASGEQFF.

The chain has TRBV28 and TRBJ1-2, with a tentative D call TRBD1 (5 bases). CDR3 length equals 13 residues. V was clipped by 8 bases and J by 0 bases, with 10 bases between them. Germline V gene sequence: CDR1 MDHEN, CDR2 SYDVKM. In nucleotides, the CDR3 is TGTGCCAGCCAGGGCGTCCCTAACTATGGCTACACCTTC. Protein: CASQGVPNYGYTF.

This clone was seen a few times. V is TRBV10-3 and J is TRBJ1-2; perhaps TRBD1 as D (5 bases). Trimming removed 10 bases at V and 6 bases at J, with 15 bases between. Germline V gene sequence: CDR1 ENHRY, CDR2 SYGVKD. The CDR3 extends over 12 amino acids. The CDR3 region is CATHRVGDGYTF. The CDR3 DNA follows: TGTGCCACTCACCGAGTAGGGGATGGCTACACCTTC.

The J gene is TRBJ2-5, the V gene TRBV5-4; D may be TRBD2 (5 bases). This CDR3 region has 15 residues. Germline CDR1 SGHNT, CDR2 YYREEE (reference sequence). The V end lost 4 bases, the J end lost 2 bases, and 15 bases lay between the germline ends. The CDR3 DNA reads TGTGCCAGCAGCCCCCGACGGGATATACAAGAGACCCAGTACTTC. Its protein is CASSPRRDIQETQYF.

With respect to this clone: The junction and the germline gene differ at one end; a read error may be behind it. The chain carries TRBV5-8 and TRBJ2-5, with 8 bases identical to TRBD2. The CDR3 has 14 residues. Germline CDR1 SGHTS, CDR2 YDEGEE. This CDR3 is CASSDFRGLEPQYF. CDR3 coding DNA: TGTGCCAGCAGCGATTTTAGGGGACTAGAGCCCCAGTACTTC.

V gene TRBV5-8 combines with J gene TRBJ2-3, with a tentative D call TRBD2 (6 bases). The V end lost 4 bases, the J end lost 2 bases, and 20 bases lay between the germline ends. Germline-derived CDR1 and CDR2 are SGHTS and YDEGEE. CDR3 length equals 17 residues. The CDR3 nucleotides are TGTGCCAGCAGCCCTACTGAGGGACTTTTACTCACAGATACGCAGTATTTT. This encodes CASSPTEGLLLTDTQYF. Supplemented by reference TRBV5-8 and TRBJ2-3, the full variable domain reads EAGVTQSPTHLIKTRGQQATLRCSPISGHTSVYWYQQALGLGLQFLLWYDEGEERNRGNFPPRFSGRQFPNYSSELNVNALELEDSALYLCASSPTEGLLLTDTQYFGPGTRLTVL.

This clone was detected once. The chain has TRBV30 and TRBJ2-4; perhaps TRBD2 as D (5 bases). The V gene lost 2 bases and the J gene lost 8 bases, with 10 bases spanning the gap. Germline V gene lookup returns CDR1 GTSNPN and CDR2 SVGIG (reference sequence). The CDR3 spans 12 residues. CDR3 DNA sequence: TGTGCCTGGAGTCTAACGAGGGACATTCAGTACTTC. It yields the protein CAWSLTRDIQYF.

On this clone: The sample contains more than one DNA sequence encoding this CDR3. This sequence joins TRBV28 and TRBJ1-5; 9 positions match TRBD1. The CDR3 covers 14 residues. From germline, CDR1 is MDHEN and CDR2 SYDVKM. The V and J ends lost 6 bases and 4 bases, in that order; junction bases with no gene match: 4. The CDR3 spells CASSLGQGNQPQHF. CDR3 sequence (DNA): TGTGCCAGCAGCCTGGGACAGGGAAATCAGCCCCAGCATTTT.

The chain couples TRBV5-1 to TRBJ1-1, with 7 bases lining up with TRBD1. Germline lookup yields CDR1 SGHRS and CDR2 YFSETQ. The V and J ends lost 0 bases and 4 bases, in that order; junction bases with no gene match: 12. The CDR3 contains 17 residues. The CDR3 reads CASSLAIGQGVVTEAFF. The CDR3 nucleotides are TGCGCCAGCAGCTTGGCCATAGGGCAGGGGGTCGTCACTGAAGCTTTCTTT.

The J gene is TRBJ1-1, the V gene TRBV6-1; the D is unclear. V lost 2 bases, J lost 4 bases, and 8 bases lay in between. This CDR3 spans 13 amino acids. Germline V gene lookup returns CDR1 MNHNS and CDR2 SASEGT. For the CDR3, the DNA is TGTGCCAGCAGTGAAACTAGGCGCACTGAAGCTTTCTTT. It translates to CASSETRRTEAFF.